These T cell receptor beta chains were read from a single sample in a study of cytomegalovirus exposure and HLA in healthy donors. Using immunoSEQ multiplex PCR, the repertoire was profiled, and TCRdb retains in-frame clones only, with some absent. The sample lists about 160,000 clones, more than 60% occurring once. The material sequenced was PBMCs. These receptors came from a woman in her thirties or forties in good health and CMV-seropositive. The CDR3 runs from the conserved cysteine through the conserved F or W. The D gene is left open where the match is weak. The listing skips clone size in some rows; elsewhere it reads once, few, many or a size class.

V gene	D gene	clone size	J gene	CDR3 protein	CDR3 DNA
TRBV7-6	-	-	TRBJ2-1	CASSFTDLDEQFF	TGTGCCAGCAGCTTCACAGATCTCGATGAGCAGTTCTTC
TRBV28	-	-	TRBJ1-1	CASSRTDTSRGAFF	TGTGCCAGCAGCCGGACTGACACGTCCCGGGGTGCTTTCTTT
TRBV6-1	-	-	TRBJ1-2	CASSVFRTSATF	TGTGCCAGCAGTGTATTCAGGACAAGCGCCACCTTC
TRBV7-9	TRBD2	once	TRBJ2-5	CASSFFSGVETQYF	TGTGCCAGCAGCTTCTTTAGCGGGGTAGAGACCCAGTACTTC
TRBV15	TRBD2	-	TRBJ2-1	CATSSGPLGLAMAEQFF	TGTGCCACCAGCAGTGGACCCCTCGGACTAGCGATGGCTGAGCAGTTCTTC
TRBV10-2	-	-	TRBJ2-7	CASSETQGTDEQYF	TGCGCCAGCAGTGAGACCCAGGGTACCGACGAGCAGTACTTC
TRBV15	TRBD2	-	TRBJ2-2	CATSRDLTSGGFANTGELFF	TGTGCCACCAGCAGAGATTTGACTAGCGGGGGGTTCGCGAACACCGGGGAGCTGTTTTTT
TRBV13	-	-	TRBJ2-3	CASSLVGGNTQYF	TGTGCCAGCAGCTTAGTGGGGGGTAATACGCAGTATTTT
TRBV9	-	few	TRBJ1-1	CASSPHPATEAFF	TGTGCCAGCAGCCCCCATCCTGCGACTGAAGCTTTCTTT
TRBV28	TRBD1	-	TRBJ1-1	CATRGQGVNTEAFF	TGTGCCACTCGGGGACAGGGGGTGAACACTGAAGCTTTCTTT
TRBV5-4	-	-	TRBJ2-3	CASSFPGSTDTQYF	TGTGCCAGCAGCTTCCCGGGATCGACAGATACGCAGTATTTT
TRBV5-1	TRBD2	-	TRBJ2-7	CASSRGGSGGANEQYF	TGCGCCAGCAGTCGAGGCGGTAGCGGGGGGGCCAACGAGCAGTACTTC
TRBV6-5	TRBD2	few	TRBJ2-4	CASSDSSQRGLYF	TGTGCCAGCAGTGACTCCTCCCAGCGGGGGCTTTACTTC
TRBV10-3	TRBD2	-	TRBJ2-7	CAISKAGGQAEQHF	TGTGCCATCAGTAAAGCGGGGGGGCAAGCCGAGCAGCACTTC